These 9 T cell receptor beta chains were all obtained from the same sample, sequenced in a study of blood T cell repertoires in COVID-19. TCRdb keeps only in-frame clones here, not all; method: immunoSEQ multiplex PCR. Counted here are about 160,000 clones, around 79% occurring once; the ten biggest clones make up 8.1%. Sample: peripheral blood. These receptors all stem from a woman aged 55-69 years with COVID-19, enrolled during active disease.

V is TRBV7-2 and J is TRBJ2-5, with TRBD2 as a possible D gene (5 bases). The CDR3 totals 12 residues. V was cut by 5 bases and J by 5 bases, with 9 bases left in between. Germline CDR1 SGHTA, CDR2 FQGNSA. The CDR3 protein is CASSATGETQYF. The CDR3 coding sequence is TGTGCCAGCAGCGCAACGGGGGAGACCCAGTACTTC.

V is TRBV10-3 and J is TRBJ2-7, with TRBD1 matching over 7 bases. After removal of 6 bases from V and 4 bases from J, the junction contained 9 bases not matched to a gene. The V gene's germline CDR1 is ENHRY and CDR2 SYGVKD. This CDR3 contains 14 residues. The CDR3 protein is CAISPAQGPYEQYF. CDR3 bases: TGTGCCATCAGCCCGGCACAGGGGCCTTACGAGCAGTACTTC.

This clone was seen only once. The V and J genes are TRBV7-5 and TRBJ2-3; the table calls TRBD2, which could not be checked here. TRBV7-5 has pseudogene status. The CDR3 length is 16 residues. CDR3 sequence reads: CARSEIAGWGTDTQYF. In nucleotides, the CDR3 is TGTGCCAGAAGCGAAATAGCGGGGTGGGGCACAGATACGCAGTATTTT.

This chain joins TRBV11-2 and TRBJ2-1; tentative D call: TRBD2 (7 bases). The CDR3 has 15 amino acids. V lost 5 bases and J 8 bases, leaving 19 bases between the germline ends. Germline CDR1 SGHAT, CDR2 FQNNGV. The CDR3 region has the DNA TGTGCCAGCAGCCTAGCGAGGGGGGGAGTCCATGAGCAGTTCTTC. It specifies CASSLARGGVHEQFF.

The chain uses TRBV3-1 (or the pseudogene TRBV3-2) and TRBJ1-6; 9 bases line up with TRBD1. The CDR3 runs to 17 residues. With 4 bases clipped from V and 3 bases from J, the junction kept 7 bases outside the gene matches. Germline CDR1 reads LGHDT; CDR2 reads YNNKEL (reference sequence). CDR3 DNA sequence: TGTGCCAGCAGCCGGGACAGGGAAGTGTTCTATAATTCACCCCTCCACTTT. This codes for CASSRDREVFYNSPLHF.

The CDR3, as DNA: TGTGCCAGCAGTTCCCCCACAGGCCAGTGGGAAGCTTTCTTT. Its protein product is CASSSPTGQWEAFF. V and J are TRBV27 and TRBJ1-1; TRBD1 might be the D (5 bases). Germline lookup yields CDR1 MNHEY and CDR2 SMNVEV (reference sequence). The CDR3 contains 14 residues. The V and J ends lost 4 bases and 8 bases respectively, with 17 bases between them.

The V and J genes are TRBV29-1 and TRBJ1-2; 8 bases are a match to TRBD1. The CDR3 length is 13 residues. After removal of 7 bases from V and 3 bases from J, the junction contained 7 bases not matched to a gene. Germline V CDR1 and CDR2: SQVTM, ANQGSEA. The CDR3 reads CSASDRADYGYTF. CDR3 bases: TGCAGCGCCTCGGACAGGGCCGACTATGGCTACACCTTC. Full variable domain (rest looked up from reference TRBV29-1 and TRBJ1-2): SAVISQKPSRDICQRGTSLTIQCQVDSQVTMMFWYRQQPGQSLTLIATANQGSEATYESGFVIDKFPISRPNLTFSTLTVSNMSPEDSSIYLCSASDRADYGYTFGSGTRLTVV.

The chain is built from TRBV19 and TRBJ2-5, with no clear D. Per the germline V gene, CDR1 is LNHDA and CDR2 is SQIVND (reference sequence). The ends were cut back, 4 bases at V and 4 bases at J, with 10 bases in the middle. This CDR3 is built from 13 residues. In DNA, the CDR3 is TGTGCCAGTAGTACCGAGGTGGGAGAGACCCAGTACTTC. Translating gives CASSTEVGETQYF.

The chain employs TRBV19 and TRBJ1-5; maybe TRBD1 (5 bases). With 1 base removed from V and 0 bases from J, the gap between germline ends came to 10 bases. CDR1 is LNHDA and CDR2 is SQIVND in the germline V gene (reference sequence). The length of the CDR3 is 16 residues. The CDR3 DNA reads TGTGCCAGTAGTATAGGACAGAGATATAGCAATCAGCCCCAGCATTTT. Protein product: CASSIGQRYSNQPQHF.